These T cell receptor beta chains were read from a single sample in a study of blood T cell repertoires in COVID-19. TCRdb's copy holds only in-frame clones and misses some; the assay was immunoSEQ multiplex PCR. Among approximately 240,000 clones, under 90% were seen once, and the ten largest hold approximately 5.1%. Sequenced: peripheral blood. These receptors were collected from an older woman who had recovered from COVID-19. Each CDR3 is given with its conserved first and last residue. D genes are given only for firm matches. A row's size may be missing; if present it is once, few, many or a size class.

- | TRBJ2-7 | TRBV1 | - | CTSSQEQLAGSYEQYF | TGCACCAGCAGCCAAGAACAACTAGCGGGGTCCTACGAGCAGTACTTC
once | TRBJ2-5 | TRBV6-5 | - | CASSGHRQETQYF | TGTGCCAGCTCGGGACACCGGCAAGAGACCCAGTACTTC
- | TRBJ1-1 | TRBV5-1 | TRBD1 | CASSLEQGITEAFF | TGCGCCAGCAGCTTGGAACAGGGGATCACTGAAGCTTTCTTT
few | TRBJ2-1 | TRBV19 | - | CASSTSKGNRDNEQFF | TGTGCCAGTAGTACGTCAAAGGGGAATAGGGACAATGAGCAGTTCTTC
once | TRBJ2-4 | TRBV5-4 | - | CASSSGGSKNIQYF | TGTGCCAGCAGCTCCGGGGGAAGCAAAAACATTCAGTACTTC
- | TRBJ2-7 | TRBV10-3 | TRBD2 | CAIRNGTSGAQYEQYF | TGTGCCATCAGGAACGGGACTAGCGGGGCCCAATACGAGCAGTACTTC
- | TRBJ1-3 | TRBV9 | TRBD1 | CASSVVEDREPIYF | TGTGCCAGCAGCGTAGTGGAGGACAGGGAACCCATATATTTT
- | TRBJ2-5 | TRBV7-3 | - | CASSLSGRRTEETQYF | TGTGCCAGCAGCTTATCTGGTCGGCGGACAGAAGAGACCCAGTACTTC
- | TRBJ2-7 | TRBV11-2 | TRBD2 | CASGPTSGSPYEQYF | TGTGCCAGCGGACCGACTAGCGGGAGTCCCTACGAGCAGTACTTC
- | TRBJ2-2 | TRBV5-1 | - | CASSLEGTDTGELFF | TGCGCCAGCAGCTTGGAAGGGACTGACACCGGGGAGCTGTTTTTT
- | TRBJ1-6 | TRBV7-2 | - | CASSLGGVGGGSPLHF | TGTGCCAGCAGCTTAGGGGGGGTCGGGGGTGGTTCACCCCTCCACTTT
- | TRBJ1-6 | TRBV7-6 | - | CASSLGTGMGSSPLHF | TGTGCCAGCAGCTTAGGCACGGGGATGGGTAGTTCACCCCTCCACTTT
once | TRBJ2-3 | TRBV3-1/TRBV3-2 | - | CASSQAGSVTQYF | TGTGCCAGCAGCCAAGCCGGGTCGGTTACGCAGTATTTT
- | TRBJ2-1 | TRBV18 | - | CASSTDSFSYNEQFF | TGTGCCAGCTCAACGGACAGCTTCTCCTACAATGAGCAGTTCTTC
once | TRBJ2-3 | TRBV29-1 | - | CSVDAGIGADTQYF | TGCAGCGTTGATGCGGGGATTGGGGCAGATACGCAGTATTTT
- | TRBJ2-7 | TRBV6-5 | TRBD1 | CASSRGTGAYEQYF | TGTGCCAGCAGTAGGGGGACAGGGGCCTACGAGCAGTACTTC
once | TRBJ1-5 | TRBV5-8 | - | CASSLGGRSNQPQHF | TGTGCCAGCAGCTTGGGAGGGCGGAGCAATCAGCCCCAGCATTTT
- | TRBJ2-7 | TRBV19 | - | CASSLRDIGLSYSYEQYF | TGTGCCAGTAGTCTCCGGGACATCGGCCTCTCCTACTCCTACGAGCAGTACTTC
- | TRBJ1-2 | TRBV5-4 | TRBD1 | CASSQGQGAYGYTF | TGTGCCAGCAGCCAGGGACAGGGGGCTTATGGCTACACCTTC
once | TRBJ1-2 | TRBV27 | TRBD1 | CASSLIGTANYGYTF | TGTGCCAGCAGTTTAATCGGGACAGCTAACTATGGCTACACCTTC
- | TRBJ2-2 | TRBV10-2 | TRBD1 | CASSILLPGQVSGELFF | TGCGCCAGCAGCATACTGCTCCCGGGACAGGTGTCCGGGGAGCTGTTTTTT
once | TRBJ2-5 | TRBV9 | TRBD1 | CASSLAGTGQETQYF | TGTGCCAGCAGCCTGGCCGGGACAGGACAAGAGACCCAGTACTTC
once | TRBJ1-5 | TRBV6-5 | - | CASSPRGRGQPQHF | TGTGCCAGCAGCCCCCGGGGGAGGGGACAGCCCCAGCATTTT
- | TRBJ2-5 | TRBV19 | - | CASSMKGSGGTQYF | TGTGCCAGTAGTATGAAGGGGTCCGGGGGGACCCAGTACTTC
- | TRBJ2-2 | TRBV5-1 | TRBD2 | CASSQAERGTGELFF | TGCGCCAGCAGCCAAGCCGAGCGGGGGACCGGGGAGCTGTTTTTT
few | TRBJ2-2 | TRBV12-3/TRBV12-4 | - | CASSTGTGELFF | TGTGCCAGCAGTACAGGTACCGGGGAGCTGTTTTTT
- | TRBJ2-3 | TRBV4-1 | - | CASSQAGGKASTDTQYF | TGCGCCAGCAGCCAAGCCGGGGGTAAAGCTAGCACAGATACGCAGTATTTT
- | TRBJ1-6 | TRBV19 | - | CASSADRSSYNSPLHF | TGTGCCAGTAGTGCCGACAGGAGCTCCTATAATTCACCCCTCCACTTT
once | TRBJ2-2 | TRBV11-3 | TRBD1 | CASSLDRDGELFF | TGTGCCAGCAGCCTGGACAGGGACGGGGAGCTGTTTTTT
- | TRBJ1-2 | TRBV10-3 | - | CAITPNSGSGVGYTF | TGTGCCATCACCCCGAACTCGGGGTCTGGGGTTGGCTACACCTTC
- | TRBJ2-1 | TRBV10-3 | TRBD2 | CAISVFGRGGNNEQFF | TGTGCCATCAGTGTCTTTGGGCGGGGGGGTAACAATGAGCAGTTCTTC
- | TRBJ1-1 | TRBV29-1 | - | CSTRGGKANTEAFF | TGCAGCACCCGGGGGGGTAAGGCGAACACTGAAGCTTTCTTT